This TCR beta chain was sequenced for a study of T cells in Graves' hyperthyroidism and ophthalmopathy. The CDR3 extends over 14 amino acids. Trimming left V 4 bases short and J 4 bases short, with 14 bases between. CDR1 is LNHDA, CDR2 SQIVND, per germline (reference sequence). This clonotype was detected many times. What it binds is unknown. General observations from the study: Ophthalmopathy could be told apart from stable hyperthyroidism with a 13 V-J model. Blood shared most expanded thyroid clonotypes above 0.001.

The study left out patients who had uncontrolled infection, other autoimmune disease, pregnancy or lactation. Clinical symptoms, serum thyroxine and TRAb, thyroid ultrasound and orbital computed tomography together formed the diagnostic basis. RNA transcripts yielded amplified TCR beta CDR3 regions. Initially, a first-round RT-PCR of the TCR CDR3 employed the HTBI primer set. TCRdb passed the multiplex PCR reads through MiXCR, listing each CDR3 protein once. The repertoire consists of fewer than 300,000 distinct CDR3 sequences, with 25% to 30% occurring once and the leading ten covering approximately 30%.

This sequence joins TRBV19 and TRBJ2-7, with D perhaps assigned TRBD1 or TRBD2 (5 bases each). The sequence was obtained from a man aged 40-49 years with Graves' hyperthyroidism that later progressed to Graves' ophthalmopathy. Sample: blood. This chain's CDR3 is CASSTRDGLYEQYF. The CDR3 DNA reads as TGTGCCAGTAGTACCCGGGACGGCCTGTACGAGCAGTACTTC.